These T cell receptor beta chains were read from a single sample in a study of shared T cell receptors in the human thymus. Here immunoSEQ multiplex PCR was the method, and the copy in TCRdb shows in-frame clones only, minus some. The sample holds some 640,000 clones, approximately 89% seen once. This same sample was also taken into another study, of human thymus T cells.

Sequences were obtained from thymocytes. The receptors here all came from a boy in the first two years of life with a congenital heart defect. Each CDR3 is given with its conserved first and last residue. D genes are given only for firm matches. Expanded clones are given a class, and other clones once, few, many or no size at all.

D gene	V gene	clone size	J gene	CDR3 protein	CDR3 DNA
-	TRBV5-1	-	TRBJ1-6	CASSLARAYNSPLHF	TGCGCCAGCAGCTTGGCCCGGGCCTATAATTCACCCCTCCACTTT
TRBD1	TRBV2	-	TRBJ1-4	CASRQGAGEKLFF	TGTGCCAGTAGACAGGGGGCGGGTGAAAAACTGTTTTTT
TRBD2	TRBV30	-	TRBJ2-2	CAWSVRVAGTTGELFF	TGTGCCTGGAGTGTAAGGGTAGCGGGAACCACCGGGGAGCTGTTTTTT
-	TRBV5-1	-	TRBJ1-1	CASTEGGAEAFF	TGCGCCAGCACCGAAGGCGGAGCTGAAGCTTTCTTT
TRBD2	TRBV10-1	-	TRBJ2-1	CASSSVLATSGRYNEQFF	TGCGCCAGCAGTTCAGTGCTGGCGACTAGCGGCAGATACAATGAGCAGTTCTTC
-	TRBV7-9	-	TRBJ2-7	CASSLVGSWTYEQYF	TGTGCCAGCAGCTTAGTCGGGAGTTGGACCTACGAGCAGTACTTC
TRBD1	TRBV7-9	-	TRBJ1-5	CASSRTGGYQPQHF	TGTGCCAGCAGTCGTACAGGGGGCTATCAGCCCCAGCATTTT
-	TRBV9	-	TRBJ1-2	CASSATRNGQLANYGYTF	TGTGCCAGCAGCGCCACACGAAACGGACAGTTAGCTAACTATGGCTACACCTTC
TRBD2	TRBV28	-	TRBJ2-7	CASSLTSGGSGYEQYF	TGTGCCAGCAGTCTGACTAGCGGGGGGTCAGGCTACGAGCAGTACTTC
-	TRBV5-6	-	TRBJ2-5	CASSLLETQYF	TGTGCCAGCAGCTTGCTTGAGACCCAGTACTTC
-	TRBV5-1	-	TRBJ2-5	CASSLARNLAPYQETQYF	TGCGCCAGCAGCTTGGCCAGAAATCTAGCCCCGTACCAAGAGACCCAGTACTTC
-	TRBV6-6	-	TRBJ1-2	CASSPGQLSGDGYTF	TGTGCCAGCAGCCCCGGACAACTATCCGGTGATGGCTACACCTTC
TRBD1	TRBV7-2	-	TRBJ1-4	CASSLVGVGTVREKLFF	TGTGCCAGCAGCTTAGTGGGTGTGGGGACAGTACGTGAAAAACTGTTTTTT
-	TRBV7-8	-	TRBJ1-1	CASSLFLRTERYTEAFF	TGTGCCAGCAGCTTGTTCCTTCGGACAGAAAGATACACTGAAGCTTTCTTT
TRBD1	TRBV9	-	TRBJ2-5	CASSVGGGEETQYF	TGTGCCAGCAGCGTAGGAGGGGGCGAAGAGACCCAGTACTTC
TRBD2	TRBV15	-	TRBJ2-1	CATSRRTSGGSRLNEQFF	TGTGCCACCAGCAGGCGGACTAGCGGGGGCTCAAGGTTAAATGAGCAGTTCTTC
TRBD2	TRBV30	few	TRBJ2-6	CAWSRQFLAGVLPLGANVLTF	TGTGCCTGGAGTCGCCAATTCCTAGCGGGAGTGTTACCGTTGGGGGCCAACGTCCTGACTTTC
-	TRBV5-5	few	TRBJ2-5	CASSLLPGQETQYF	TGTGCCAGCAGCTTGCTCCCGGGACAAGAGACCCAGTACTTC
-	TRBV6-5	-	TRBJ2-7	CASSLEKGRSSYEQYF	TGTGCCAGCAGTTTGGAAAAGGGGCGATCATCCTACGAGCAGTACTTC
-	TRBV4-3	-	TRBJ2-5	CASSQDPVTGETQYF	TGCGCCAGCAGCCAAGACCCCGTTACGGGAGAGACCCAGTACTTC
TRBD2	TRBV19	-	TRBJ2-1	CASSLRGLAGVTEQFF	TGTGCCAGTAGTTTACGGGGACTAGCGGGAGTGACTGAGCAGTTCTTC
TRBD1	TRBV14	-	TRBJ2-1	CASSQADAAGGCEGHNEQFF	TGTGCCAGCAGCCAAGCCGACGCGGCAGGGGGCTGCGAGGGTCACAATGAGCAGTTCTTC
TRBD1	TRBV29-1	-	TRBJ1-2	CSVRDSPSSPYGYTF	TGCAGCGTAAGGGACAGTCCTAGCTCGCCCTATGGCTACACCTTC
-	TRBV7-6	-	TRBJ2-2	CASSPRETGELFF	TGTGCCAGCAGCCCGCGGGAAACCGGGGAGCTGTTTTTT
-	TRBV7-9	-	TRBJ1-2	CASSTVGYGYTF	TGTGCCAGCAGTACGGTTGGCTATGGCTACACCTTC
-	TRBV4-3	-	TRBJ1-6	CASSQVARGGRDYNSPLHF	TGCGCCAGCAGCCAAGTAGCCCGAGGAGGGAGGGATTATAATTCACCCCTCCACTTT
-	TRBV2	once	TRBJ1-5	CASSGEAGSNQPQHF	TGTGCCAGCAGTGGGGAGGCAGGTAGTAATCAGCCCCAGCATTTT
-	TRBV14	once	TRBJ1-2	CASSQVPTPLHYGYTF	TGTGCCAGCAGCCAAGTTCCGACACCTCTACACTATGGCTACACCTTC
-	TRBV9	-	TRBJ2-1	CASSGNGYEQFF	TGTGCCAGCAGCGGCAACGGGTATGAGCAGTTCTTC
TRBD2	TRBV4-3	-	TRBJ2-3	CASSPGDYKGTDTQYF	TGCGCCAGCAGCCCGGGGGACTATAAAGGGACAGATACGCAGTATTTT
TRBD2	TRBV7-2	few	TRBJ2-5	CASSKLAGGGGTETQYF	TGTGCCAGCAGTAAGCTGGCGGGGGGCGGTGGGACGGAGACCCAGTACTTC
-	TRBV19	-	TRBJ2-5	CASSPPLGGLQETQYF	TGTGCCAGTAGTCCTCCACTGGGGGGGCTTCAAGAGACCCAGTACTTC
-	TRBV6-1	-	TRBJ1-1	CASSDHGGANTEAFF	TGTGCCAGCAGTGACCACGGAGGGGCGAACACTGAAGCTTTCTTT
TRBD2	TRBV5-1	-	TRBJ2-5	CASSYLDRALAFQETQYF	TGCGCCAGCAGCTATCTGGATCGCGCACTAGCGTTCCAAGAGACCCAGTACTTC
-	TRBV28	-	TRBJ2-2	CATEGGNTGELFF	TGTGCAACCGAGGGAGGGAACACCGGGGAGCTGTTTTTT
-	TRBV19	-	TRBJ2-5	CASRAEETQYF	TGTGCCAGTAGAGCGGAAGAGACCCAGTACTTC
TRBD2	TRBV2	-	TRBJ2-3	CASSEGRLGLLDTDTQYF	TGTGCCAGCAGTGAAGGGAGGCTGGGACTACTCGACACAGATACGCAGTATTTT
TRBD1	TRBV5-6	-	TRBJ2-5	CASSTDRGYPLGETQYF	TGTGCCAGCAGCACCGACAGGGGATATCCTCTGGGGGAGACCCAGTACTTC
-	TRBV12-5	-	TRBJ2-7	CASGFAPSYEQYF	TGTGCTAGTGGTTTTGCCCCCAGCTACGAGCAGTACTTC
-	TRBV2	-	TRBJ2-1	CASSAEPLPQGSIYNEQFF	TGTGCCAGCAGTGCCGAGCCCCTTCCCCAGGGTAGCATCTACAATGAGCAGTTCTTC
TRBD1	TRBV5-4	-	TRBJ2-5	CASSLKRQGATTVDGETQYF	TGTGCCAGCAGCTTGAAAAGACAGGGGGCAACGACCGTTGACGGGGAGACCCAGTACTTC
-	TRBV30	-	TRBJ1-2	CAWRVSTVSDYGYTF	TGTGCCTGGAGGGTTTCGACAGTCAGTGACTATGGCTACACCTTC
-	TRBV6-1	-	TRBJ1-5	CASSVPLSTGNQPQHF	TGTGCCAGCAGTGTTCCTCTTAGCACTGGGAATCAGCCCCAGCATTTT
TRBD1	TRBV19	-	TRBJ2-1	CASSSGPGGIYNEQFF	TGTGCCAGTAGTTCAGGGCCAGGGGGAATATACAATGAGCAGTTCTTC
TRBD1	TRBV4-3	-	TRBJ2-6	CASSQVPPGQLTSGANVLTF	TGCGCCAGCAGCCAAGTGCCTCCGGGACAGTTAACCTCTGGGGCCAACGTCCTGACTTTC
-	TRBV30	-	TRBJ2-1	CAWIRLGGGEQFF	TGTGCCTGGATTAGGTTAGGCGGAGGTGAGCAGTTCTTC
-	TRBV28	once	TRBJ2-5	CASSLGLSYQETQYF	TGTGCCAGCAGTTTGGGACTTTCGTACCAAGAGACCCAGTACTTC
-	TRBV21-1	-	TRBJ1-5	CASSKYSLNQPQHF	TGTGCCAGCAGCAAGTACAGTTTAAATCAGCCCCAGCATTTT
-	TRBV25-1	-	TRBJ2-7	CASSGRDREYEQYF	TGTGCCAGCAGTGGTCGCGACAGAGAATACGAGCAGTACTTC
TRBD1	TRBV6-1	once	TRBJ1-1	CASSEPLFPGQRKNTEAFF	TGTGCCAGCAGTGAACCTCTTTTTCCGGGACAGAGGAAGAACACTGAAGCTTTCTTT
-	TRBV5-6	-	TRBJ1-2	CASTPKGRSGRNYGYTF	TGTGCCAGCACCCCCAAGGGGCGTTCGGGGAGGAACTATGGCTACACCTTC